The 3 T cell receptor beta chains below all came from one sample that was sequenced in a study of blood T cell repertoires in COVID-19. Data came from immunoSEQ multiplex PCR; TCRdb stores just in-frame clones and leaves some out. The data contain over 150,000 clones, more than 70% of them singletons. The sample was peripheral blood. The source of these receptors is a man in his fifties or sixties with COVID-19, enrolled during active disease.

The chain carries TRBV18 and TRBJ2-7; weak D call: TRBD1 (5 bases). Trimming pared 3 bases from V and 4 bases from J, leaving 19 bases between. The CDR3 totals 16 residues. Germline CDR1 KGHSH, CDR2 LQKENI. CDR3 loop: CASSPVSRVSFYEQYF. CDR3 in DNA: TGTGCCAGCTCACCGGTTAGCAGGGTTAGTTTTTACGAGCAGTACTTC.

The V call is TRBV6-1, the J call TRBJ2-7; 7 bases fit TRBD2. V gave up 1 base and J gave up 3 bases; unmatched junction bases: 6. The length of the CDR3 is 15 residues. The germline V gene encodes CDR1 MNHNS and CDR2 SASEGT. Written as DNA, the CDR3 is TGTGCCAGCAGTGAAGGGGGGGGTCCCCTCTACGAGCAGTACTTC. Protein sequence: CASSEGGGPLYEQYF.

The chain uses TRBV11-3 and TRBJ1-6; no definite D call. This CDR3 has 13 amino acids. Trimming took 2 bases from V and 5 from J, leaving 4 bases between them. The germline V gene has CDR1 SGHNT and CDR2 YENEEA. For the CDR3, the DNA is TGTGCCAGCAGCTTAACGGATAATTCACCCCTCCACTTT. Translating it yields CASSLTDNSPLHF.